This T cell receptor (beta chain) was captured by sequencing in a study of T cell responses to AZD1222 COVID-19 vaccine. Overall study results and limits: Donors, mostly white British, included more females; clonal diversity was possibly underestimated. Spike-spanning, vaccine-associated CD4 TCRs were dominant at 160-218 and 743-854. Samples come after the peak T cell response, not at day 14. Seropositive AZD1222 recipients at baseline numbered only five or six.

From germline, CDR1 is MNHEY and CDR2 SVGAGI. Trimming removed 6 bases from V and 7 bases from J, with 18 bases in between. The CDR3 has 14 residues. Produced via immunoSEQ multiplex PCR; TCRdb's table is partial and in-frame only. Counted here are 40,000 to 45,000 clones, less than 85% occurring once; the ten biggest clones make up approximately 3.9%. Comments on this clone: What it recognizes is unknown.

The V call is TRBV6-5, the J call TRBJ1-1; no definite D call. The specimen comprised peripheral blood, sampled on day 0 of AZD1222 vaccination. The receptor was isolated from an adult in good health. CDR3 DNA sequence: TGTGCCAGCAGCGACTCACGGTCGGGAAATGAAGCTTTCTTT. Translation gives CASSDSRSGNEAFF.